Below, 32 T cell receptor beta chains from the same sample are listed, as sequenced in a study of blood T cells in healthy people across ages. Sample-barcoded 5' priming and a J-beta primer mix drove a second PCR of about 6 to 12 cycles. From the 5' RACE reads, TCRdb called clonotypes with MiXCR, one entry per CDR3 protein. Among 550,000 to 600,000 distinct CDR3 sequences listed, 25% to 30% were seen once. Sequences were obtained from blood. These receptors originate from a woman between 65 and 79 years old in good health.

This clonotype was seen only a few times. Relative to the germline gene, one junction end is altered; a read error may explain this. The J gene is TRBJ2-3, the V gene TRBV7-2, with 9 nucleotides matching TRBD2. Per the germline V gene, CDR1 is SGHTA and CDR2 is FQGNSA. The CDR3 contains 16 residues. CDR3 bases: TGCGCCAGCAGCTCCGATAGCGGGGGCCGCACAGATACGCAGTATTTT. Translated, it gives CASSSDSGGRTDTQYF. Looking up the rest from reference TRBV7-2 and TRBJ2-3 gives the full variable domain: GAGVSQSPSNKVTEKGKDVELRCDPISGHTALYWYRQSLGQGLEFLIYFQGNSAPDKSGLPSDRFSAERTGGSVSTLTIQRTQQEDSAVYLCASSSDSGGRTDTQYFGPGTRLTVL.

A note on this clonotype: The junction and the germline gene differ at one end; a read error may be behind it. The chain joins TRBV7-2 to TRBJ2-3; 7 bases line up with TRBD1. Germline V gene data show CDR1 as SGHTA and CDR2 as FQGNSA. This CDR3 has 15 residues. The DNA for the CDR3 is TGTGCCGGCAGCTACAACAGGGGAGTAGGAGATACGCAGTATTTT. Residues: CAGSYNRGVGDTQYF.

The CDR3 coding sequence is TGTGCCAGCAGCCCCACGAATCGGAATGAAAAACTGTTTTTT. It yields the protein CASSPTNRNEKLFF. This chain uses TRBV7-2 with TRBJ1-4; no clear D. Between the trimmed V and J ends, which lost 5 bases and 5 bases, there was a span of 12 bases. The V gene's germline CDR1 is SGHTA and CDR2 FQGNSA. The CDR3 has 14 amino acids.

The chain carries TRBV6-1 and TRBJ2-3; tentatively, D is TRBD2 (7 bases). Per germline, CDR1 MNHNS and CDR2 SASEGT. This CDR3 region has 15 residues. V lost 6 bases and J lost 8, with 21 bases in between. The CDR3 loop reads CASSEPGGLTGTQYF. DNA of the CDR3: TGTGCCAGCAGCGAGCCCGGGGGGCTGACGGGTACGCAGTATTTT.

This clonotype was seen a few times. J is TRBJ2-2 and V is TRBV25-1, with 7 positions matching TRBD1. Germline CDR1 reads MGHDK; CDR2 reads SYGVNS. The V segment lost 3 bases and the J segment 7 bases; nucleotides outside the gene matches: 8. This CDR3 comprises 15 residues. The chain's CDR3 is CASSDLRTGGGELFF. CDR3 nucleotides: TGTGCCAGCAGTGACCTGAGGACAGGAGGCGGGGAGCTGTTTTTT.

This clonotype was counted between two and nine times. The V call is TRBV6-2 or TRBV6-3, the J call TRBJ2-1; 7 bases line up with TRBD1. Germline assignment: CDR1 MNHEY and CDR2 SVGEGT. V was clipped by 6 bases and J by 8 bases; unmatched bases: 13. The CDR3 extends over 15 amino acids. CDR3 region: CASSLQGFGLDEQFF. Written as DNA, the CDR3 is TGTGCCAGCAGCCTACAGGGGTTTGGTCTCGATGAGCAGTTCTTC.

The chain couples TRBV29-1 to TRBJ2-5; TRBD2 is a possible D gene (6 bases). CDR1 and CDR2 from the germline V gene are SQVTM and ANQGSEA. This CDR3 contains 13 residues. The CDR3 spells CSTSRGGQETQYF. The CDR3 DNA follows: TGCAGTACCTCGCGGGGAGGCCAAGAGACCCAGTACTTC.

This clonotype came up a few times. The CDR3 reads CSVVSPGEQYF. The CDR3 coding sequence is TGCAGCGTTGTTTCCCCCGGCGAGCAGTACTTC. The V gene is TRBV29-1, the J gene TRBJ2-7, with D unresolved. The germline V gene has CDR1 SQVTM and CDR2 ANQGSEA. The V end lost 4 bases, the J end lost 6 bases, and 10 bases lay between the germline ends. The CDR3 runs to 11 residues.

This clonotype was counted many times. V and J are TRBV5-1 and TRBJ2-3, with a possible D match to TRBD1 (5 bases). V was clipped by 0 bases and J by 0 bases, with 11 bases between them. CDR3 size: 16 residues. The germline V gene has CDR1 SGHRS and CDR2 YFSETQ. As DNA, the CDR3 is TGCGCCAGCAGCTTGGCCGCGACAGAAAGCACAGATACGCAGTATTTT. This translates into CASSLAATESTDTQYF.

The chain links TRBV27 to TRBJ2-1, with unresolved D. Germline CDR1 and CDR2: MNHEY and SMNVEV (reference sequence). The CDR3 has 15 residues. Trimming stripped 2 bases from V and 7 bases from J, with 15 bases between. The CDR3 reads CASSLADSKVNEQFF. CDR3 coding DNA: TGTGCCAGCAGTTTAGCAGACTCGAAAGTTAATGAGCAGTTCTTC.

This clonotype was detected only a few times. The chain combines TRBV29-1 with TRBJ1-1, with D perhaps TRBD1 (5 bases). This CDR3 contains 11 residues. The ends were cut back, 4 bases at V and 9 bases at J, with 12 bases in the middle. Germline V lookup: CDR1 SQVTM, CDR2 ANQGSEA. The CDR3 coding sequence is TGCAGCGTTGCCCCGGGGGACCAAGCTTTCTTT. Translation gives CSVAPGDQAFF. The whole variable domain, remainder taken from reference TRBV29-1 and TRBJ1-1, is SAVISQKPSRDICQRGTSLTIQCQVDSQVTMMFWYRQQPGQSLTLIATANQGSEATYESGFVIDKFPISRPNLTFSTLTVSNMSPEDSSIYLCSVAPGDQAFFGQGTRLTVV.

The CDR3 sequence is CASSQAGGLAKNIQYF. CDR3 nucleotides: TGCGCCAGCAGCCAAGCAGGGGGACTAGCCAAAAACATTCAGTACTTC. V usage is TRBV4-3 and J usage is TRBJ2-4; D may be TRBD1 (7 bases). The CDR3 contains 16 residues. Germline V CDR1 and CDR2: LGHNA, YSLEER. With 1 base removed from V and 0 bases from J, the gap between germline ends came to 10 bases.

The chain uses TRBV7-9 and TRBJ2-5; D is unresolved. This CDR3 is built from 14 residues. The V gene lost 2 bases and the J gene lost 2 bases, with 9 bases spanning the gap. The V gene's germline CDR1 is SEHNR and CDR2 FQNEAQ (reference sequence). This CDR3 reads CASSLRPSQETQYF. The CDR3 bases are TGTGCCAGCAGCTTACGCCCCAGTCAAGAGACCCAGTACTTC.

This clonotype turned up a few times. DNA of the CDR3: TGTGCCAGCAGCTTCAGGGTAACACGCACAGATACGCAGTATTTT. Amino acids: CASSFRVTRTDTQYF. The V gene is TRBV5-6, the J gene TRBJ2-3; D might be TRBD1 (5 bases). V lost 2 bases and J 1 base, leaving 11 bases between the germline ends. The V gene's germline CDR1 is SGHDT and CDR2 YYEEEE. There are 15 residues in the CDR3.

This clonotype came up a few times. The V call is TRBV18, the J call TRBJ1-2; tentatively, D is TRBD1 (6 bases). This CDR3 contains 16 residues. The germline V gene encodes CDR1 KGHSH and CDR2 LQKENI. Trimming stripped 2 bases from V and 2 bases from J, with 15 bases between. In DNA, the CDR3 is TGTGCCAGCTCACCAGATAGACGAGGGGGAAACTATGGCTACACCTTC. Amino acids: CASSPDRRGGNYGYTF.

The CDR3 coding sequence is TGTGCCAGCTTCCGCCGGGGGGTCACTGAAGCTTTCTTT. As protein: CASFRRGVTEAFF. The rearrangement joins TRBV13 to TRBJ1-1; possible D gene TRBD1, 5 bases. The CDR3 is 13 amino acids. The V gene lost 8 bases and the J gene lost 4 bases, with 14 bases spanning the gap. Germline lookup yields CDR1 PRHDT and CDR2 FYEKMQ (reference sequence).

In this sample, this clonotype turned up many times. V gene TRBV5-1 combines with J gene TRBJ2-5; D is perhaps TRBD1 (5 bases). The CDR3 sequence is 15 residues long. CDR1 is SGHRS, CDR2 YFSETQ, per germline. The germline V and J ends were trimmed by 5 bases and 3 bases, with 17 bases remaining between them. The CDR3, as DNA: TGCGCCAGCAGAGTGCAGGGCCTACGGGAAGAGACCCAGTACTTC. It codes for CASRVQGLREETQYF. Based on the CDR3 plus reference TRBV5-1 and TRBJ2-5, the full variable domain is KAGVTQTPRYLIKTRGQQVTLSCSPISGHRSVSWYQQTPGQGLQFLFEYFSETQRNKGNFPGRFSGRQFSNSRSEMNVSTLELGDSALYLCASRVQGLREETQYFGPGTRLLVL.

Regarding this clonotype: An end of the junction does not agree with germline; a read error may underlie this. This rearrangement joins TRBV30 to TRBJ2-2; 9 bases fit TRBD1. This CDR3 is built from 14 residues. Germline lookup yields CDR1 GTSNPN and CDR2 SVGIG (reference sequence). CDR3: CAWRRDRVAGVLFF. DNA for the CDR3: TGTGCCTGGCGCCGGGACAGGGTGGCCGGGGTGCTGTTTTTT.

The CDR3 bases are TGTGCCAGCAGTGCAACAGGGGGCGCGACAGATACGCAGTATTTT. This codes for CASSATGGATDTQYF. The chain employs TRBV25-1 and TRBJ2-3, with 9 positions matching TRBD1. The trim removed 4 bases at V and 3 bases at J, leaving 5 bases unmatched. There are 15 residues in the CDR3. Germline-derived CDR1 and CDR2 are MGHDK and SYGVNS.

The sample holds a few counts of this clonotype. The chain links TRBV7-2 to TRBJ2-7; D may match TRBD1 or TRBD2 (6 bases each). V was trimmed by 1 base and J by 4 bases, leaving 14 bases between them. Germline assignment: CDR1 SGHTA and CDR2 FQGNSA. The CDR3 totals 15 residues. The CDR3 DNA reads TGTGCCAGCAGCTTAGGGGGGGCCCCCGGGTACGAGCAGTACTTC. Amino acid sequence: CASSLGGAPGYEQYF.

A few counts support this clonotype. This chain joins TRBV6-2 or TRBV6-3 and TRBJ2-5, with unresolved D. Germline V gives CDR1 MNHEY, CDR2 SVGEGT. With 3 bases removed from V and 2 bases from J, the gap between germline ends came to 16 bases. This CDR3 is 16 amino acids long. The CDR3 protein is CASSYGYGSGQETQYF. The DNA for the CDR3 is TGTGCCAGCAGTTATGGGTATGGCAGTGGGCAAGAGACCCAGTACTTC.

This clonotype was seen a handful of times. The J gene is TRBJ1-1, the V gene TRBV29-1, with D tentatively TRBD1 (6 bases). The V and J ends lost 8 bases and 0 bases respectively, with 22 bases between them. The CDR3 loop spans 16 amino acids. Germline CDR1 reads SQVTM; CDR2 reads ANQGSEA. In DNA, the CDR3 is TGCAGCATCCGGGTTGGCAGGGGCCAAATGAACACTGAAGCTTTCTTT. Its translation: CSIRVGRGQMNTEAFF.

The CDR3 here is CASTVSGVGQETQYF. The CDR3 DNA follows: TGCGCCAGCACTGTAAGCGGAGTCGGACAAGAGACCCAGTACTTC. The chain employs TRBV5-1 and TRBJ2-5, with D possibly matching TRBD2 (5 bases). V lost 6 bases and J lost 2, with 17 bases in between. The CDR3 is 15 residues long. Germline CDR1 and CDR2: SGHRS and YFSETQ.

The count of this clonotype is one. The genes are TRBV21-1 and TRBJ1-1; TRBD1, the D gene given by the table, was not confirmed from the DNA. TRBV21-1 is designated a pseudogene. The CDR3 runs to 17 residues. CDR3 sequence reads: CAGSKAAEQGERTEAFF. The CDR3 coding sequence is TGTGCCGGCAGCAAAGCGGCCGAACAGGGTGAGAGGACTGAAGCTTTCTTT.

This clonotype was recorded many times. The chain has TRBV20-1 and TRBJ2-7; D is uncertain. Germline CDR1 reads DFQATT; CDR2 reads SNEGSKA (reference sequence). Between the trimmed V and J ends, which lost 5 bases and 0 bases, there was a span of 5 bases. The CDR3 totals 11 residues. CDR3 DNA: TGCAGTGCTGGGGTCTCCTACGAGCAGTACTTC. Translating gives CSAGVSYEQYF.

This clonotype has just a few counts. The V gene is TRBV7-9, the J gene TRBJ2-5; 9 bases line up with TRBD2. V trimming: 1 base; J trimming: 5 bases; junction bases outside the gene matches: 14. This CDR3 comprises 18 residues. Germline loops: CDR1 SEHNR, CDR2 FQNEAQ (reference sequence). The CDR3, as DNA: TGTGCCAGCAGCTTAGTGTACGCGGGGGGGCCAACTTTGGAGACCCAGTACTTC. It is translated as CASSLVYAGGPTLETQYF. The entire variable domain, with the rest obtained from reference TRBV7-9 and TRBJ2-5, is as follows: DTGVSQNPRHKITKRGQNVTFRCDPISEHNRLYWYRQTLGQGPEFLTYFQNEAQLEKSRLLSDRFSAERPKGSFSTLEIQRTEQGDSAMYLCASSLVYAGGPTLETQYFGPGTRLLVL.

V and J are TRBV19 and TRBJ1-1, with D possibly TRBD1 on 5 matching bases. The CDR3 loop spans 16 amino acids. Trimming removed 6 bases at V and 1 base at J, with 18 bases between. The germline V gene encodes CDR1 LNHDA and CDR2 SQIVND (reference sequence). This CDR3 reads CASSGKSFGANTEAFF. The CDR3 region has the DNA TGTGCCAGTAGCGGGAAAAGCTTCGGGGCGAACACTGAAGCTTTCTTT.

This clonotype was detected many times. CDR3 protein: CASSSAGLPYEQYF. The CDR3 coding sequence is TGTGCCAGCAGCTCAGCGGGGCTGCCCTACGAGCAGTACTTC. The J gene is TRBJ2-7, the V gene TRBV11-2, with 7 bases lining up with TRBD2. V gave up 4 bases and J gave up 2 bases; unmatched junction bases: 5. This CDR3 region has 14 residues. Germline V gives CDR1 SGHAT, CDR2 FQNNGV.

The chain has TRBV5-1 and TRBJ2-7, with TRBD1 identical over 11 bases. The J call may be wrong; the DNA end is better matched by TRBJ2-1. The CDR3 consists of 14 residues. Germline loops: CDR1 SGHRS, CDR2 YFSETQ. CDR3 amino acids: CASTLGDRGNEQFF. The CDR3 nucleotides read TGCGCCAGCACCCTCGGGGACAGGGGGAATGAGCAGTTCTTC.

The table lists this clonotype with a few counts. V is TRBV5-5 and J is TRBJ2-1, with D hard to call. The CDR3 runs 16 residues. CDR1 and CDR2 from the germline V gene are SGHKS and YYEKEE (reference sequence). V dropped 0 bases and J dropped 0 bases, with 10 bases sitting between them. CDR3 in amino acids: CASSLEGPSSYNEQFF. As DNA, the CDR3 is TGTGCCAGCAGCTTGGAGGGCCCAAGCTCCTACAATGAGCAGTTCTTC.

This chain connects TRBV5-1 to TRBJ2-7; D uncertain. CDR3 length equals 14 residues. V was pared by 4 bases and J by 0 bases, with 11 bases between. Germline lookup yields CDR1 SGHRS and CDR2 YFSETQ. In nucleotides, the CDR3 is TGCGCCAGCAGCATGACACAGAGCTCCTACGAGCAGTACTTC. Its translation is CASSMTQSSYEQYF.

The CDR3 reads CASSLGGGDREQFF. CDR3 bases: TGTGCCAGCAGTCTTGGCGGGGGGGACAGAGAGCAGTTCTTC. The V call is TRBV12-3 or TRBV12-4, the J call TRBJ2-5, with 9 nucleotides matching TRBD2. TRBJ2-1 explains the end of the DNA better; the J call may be wrong. The CDR3 runs 14 residues.